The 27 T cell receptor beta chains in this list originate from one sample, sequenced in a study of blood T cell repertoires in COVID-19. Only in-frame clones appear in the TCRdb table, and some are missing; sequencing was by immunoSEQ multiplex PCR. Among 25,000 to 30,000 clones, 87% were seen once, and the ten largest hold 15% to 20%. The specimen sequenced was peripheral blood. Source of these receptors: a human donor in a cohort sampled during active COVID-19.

CDR3 coding DNA: TGTGCCAGCAGCTCCATTTGGGACACATTGAACACCGGGGAGCTGTTTTTT. Residues: CASSSIWDTLNTGELFF. V usage is TRBV5-8 and J usage is TRBJ2-2, with D possibly TRBD1 on 6 matching bases. The CDR3 extends over 17 amino acids. Germline-derived CDR1 and CDR2 are SGHTS and YDEGEE. Trimming pared 3 bases from V and 1 base from J, leaving 16 bases between. Together with reference TRBV5-8 and TRBJ2-2, the CDR3 gives the full variable domain: EAGVTQSPTHLIKTRGQQATLRCSPISGHTSVYWYQQALGLGLQFLLWYDEGEERNRGNFPPRFSGRQFPNYSSELNVNALELEDSALYLCASSSIWDTLNTGELFFGEGSRLTVL.

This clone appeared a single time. The CDR3 coding sequence is TGTGCCAGCAGCCTGGCCCAGGGACTTAAGTACTTC. Translated, it gives CASSLAQGLKYF. The chain has TRBV7-2 and TRBJ2-5; weak D call: TRBD2 (6 bases). Per the germline V gene, CDR1 is SGHTA and CDR2 is FQGNSA. The CDR3 is made up of 12 amino acids. The V and J ends lost 5 bases and 12 bases respectively, with 16 bases between them.

The CDR3 loop is CSVVGGGTEAFF. CDR3 coding DNA: TGCAGCGTTGTAGGGGGAGGGACTGAAGCTTTCTTT. The rearrangement links TRBV29-1 to TRBJ1-1; D is possibly TRBD1 (6 bases). Germline assignment: CDR1 SQVTM and CDR2 ANQGSEA. The V end lost 4 bases, the J end lost 5 bases, and 11 bases lay between the germline ends. This CDR3 contains 12 residues.

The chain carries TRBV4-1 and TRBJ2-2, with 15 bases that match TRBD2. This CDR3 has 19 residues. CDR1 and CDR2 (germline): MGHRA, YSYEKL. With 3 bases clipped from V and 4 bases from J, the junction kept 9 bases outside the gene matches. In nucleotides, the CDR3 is TGCGCCAGCAGCCATATCAGGACTAGCGGGGGGGTTAGCACCGGGGAGCTGTTTTTT. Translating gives CASSHIRTSGGVSTGELFF.

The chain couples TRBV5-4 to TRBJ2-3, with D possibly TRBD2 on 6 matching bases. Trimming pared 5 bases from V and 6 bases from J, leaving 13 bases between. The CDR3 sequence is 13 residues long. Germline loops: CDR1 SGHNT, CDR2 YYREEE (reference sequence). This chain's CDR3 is CASRTTSADTQYF. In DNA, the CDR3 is TGTGCCAGCAGGACGACTAGTGCCGATACGCAGTATTTT.

CDR3: CASSSPLAGSQETQYF. CDR3 bases: TGTGCCAGCAGCTCCCCGCTAGCGGGGTCACAAGAGACCCAGTACTTC. The rearrangement links TRBV7-9 to TRBJ2-5; 9 bases are a match to TRBD2. Germline lookup yields CDR1 SEHNR and CDR2 FQNEAQ (reference sequence). CDR3 length equals 16 residues. With 4 bases clipped from V and 2 bases from J, the junction kept 8 bases outside the gene matches.

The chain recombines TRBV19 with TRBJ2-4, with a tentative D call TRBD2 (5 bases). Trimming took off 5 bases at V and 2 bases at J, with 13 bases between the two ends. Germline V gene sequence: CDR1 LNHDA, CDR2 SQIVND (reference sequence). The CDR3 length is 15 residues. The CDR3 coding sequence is TGTGCCAGTAGTTACGGAGGCTTGCCCAAAAACATTCAGTACTTC. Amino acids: CASSYGGLPKNIQYF.

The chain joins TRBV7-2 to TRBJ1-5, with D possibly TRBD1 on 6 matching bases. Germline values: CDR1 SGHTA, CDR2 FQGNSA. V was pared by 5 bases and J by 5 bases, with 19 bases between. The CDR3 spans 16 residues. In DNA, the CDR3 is TGTGCCAGCAGCCCCAATCGAGACAGGATTGATCAGCCCCAGCATTTT. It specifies CASSPNRDRIDQPQHF.

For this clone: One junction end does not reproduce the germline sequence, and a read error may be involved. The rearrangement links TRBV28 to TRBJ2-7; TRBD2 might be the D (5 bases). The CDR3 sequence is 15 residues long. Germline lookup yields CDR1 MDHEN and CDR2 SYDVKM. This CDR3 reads CASGFGVGRGYEQYF. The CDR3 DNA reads TGTGCCAGCGGTTTCGGTGTTGGGCGCGGGTACGAGCAGTACTTC. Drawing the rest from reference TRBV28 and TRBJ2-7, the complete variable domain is DVKVTQSSRYLVKRTGEKVFLECVQDMDHENMFWYRQDPGLGLRLIYFSYDVKMKEKGDIPEGYSVSREKKERFSLILESASTNQTSMYLCASGFGVGRGYEQYFGPGTRLTVT.

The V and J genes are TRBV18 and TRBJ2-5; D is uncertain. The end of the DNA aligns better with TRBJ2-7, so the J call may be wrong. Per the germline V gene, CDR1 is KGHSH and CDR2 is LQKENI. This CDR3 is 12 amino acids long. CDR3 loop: CASSPWSYEQYF. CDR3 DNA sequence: TGTGCCAGCTCACCTTGGAGCTACGAGCAGTACTTC.

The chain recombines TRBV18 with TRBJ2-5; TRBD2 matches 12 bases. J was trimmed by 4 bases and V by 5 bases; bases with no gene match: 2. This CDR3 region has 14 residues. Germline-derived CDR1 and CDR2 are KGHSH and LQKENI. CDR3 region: CASSETSGGETQYF. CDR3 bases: TGTGCCAGCTCAGAGACTAGCGGGGGAGAGACCCAGTACTTC.

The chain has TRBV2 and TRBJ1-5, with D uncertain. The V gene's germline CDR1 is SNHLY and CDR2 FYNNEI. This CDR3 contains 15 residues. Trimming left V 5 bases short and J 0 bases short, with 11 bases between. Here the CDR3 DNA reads TGTGCCAGCAGTTTAGCAGCCTATAGCAATCAGCCCCAGCATTTT. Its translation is CASSLAAYSNQPQHF.

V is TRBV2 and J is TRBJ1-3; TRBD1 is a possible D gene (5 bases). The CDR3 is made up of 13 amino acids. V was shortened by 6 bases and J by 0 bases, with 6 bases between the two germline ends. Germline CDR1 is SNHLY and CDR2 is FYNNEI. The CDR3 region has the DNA TGTGCCAGCAGGGACATCTCTGGAAACACCATATATTTT. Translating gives CASRDISGNTIYF.

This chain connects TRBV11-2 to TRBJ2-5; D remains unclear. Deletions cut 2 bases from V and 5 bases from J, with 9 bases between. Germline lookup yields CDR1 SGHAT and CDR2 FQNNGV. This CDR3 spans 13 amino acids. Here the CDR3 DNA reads TGTGCCAGCAGCTTAAGTTACGGGGAGACCCAGTACTTC. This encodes CASSLSYGETQYF.

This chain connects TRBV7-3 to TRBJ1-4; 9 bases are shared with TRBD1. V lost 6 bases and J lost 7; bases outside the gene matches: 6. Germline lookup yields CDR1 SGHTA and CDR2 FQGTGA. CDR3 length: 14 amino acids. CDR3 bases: TGTGCCAGCAGTCTGGACAGGGGTTCTGAAAAACTGTTTTTT. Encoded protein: CASSLDRGSEKLFF.

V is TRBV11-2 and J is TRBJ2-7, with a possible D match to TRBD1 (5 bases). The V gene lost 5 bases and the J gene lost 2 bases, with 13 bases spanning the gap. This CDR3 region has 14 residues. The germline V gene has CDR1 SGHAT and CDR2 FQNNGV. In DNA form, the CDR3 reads TGTGCCAGCAGCCACCCAGGGAAGACCTACGAGCAGTACTTC. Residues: CASSHPGKTYEQYF.

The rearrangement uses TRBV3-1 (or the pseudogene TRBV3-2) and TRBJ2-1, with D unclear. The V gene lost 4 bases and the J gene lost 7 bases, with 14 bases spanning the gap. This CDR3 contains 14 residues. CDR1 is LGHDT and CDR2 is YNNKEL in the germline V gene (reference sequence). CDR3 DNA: TGTGCCAGCAGCCCCTCGGGTAGCTGGAATGAGCAGTTCTTC. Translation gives CASSPSGSWNEQFF.

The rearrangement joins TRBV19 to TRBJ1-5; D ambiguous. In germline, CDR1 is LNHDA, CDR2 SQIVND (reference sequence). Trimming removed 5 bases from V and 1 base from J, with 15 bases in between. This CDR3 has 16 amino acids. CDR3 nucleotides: TGTGCCAGTAGTCCCGCGCGAGGGATAAGCAATCAGCCCCAGCATTTT. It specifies CASSPARGISNQPQHF.

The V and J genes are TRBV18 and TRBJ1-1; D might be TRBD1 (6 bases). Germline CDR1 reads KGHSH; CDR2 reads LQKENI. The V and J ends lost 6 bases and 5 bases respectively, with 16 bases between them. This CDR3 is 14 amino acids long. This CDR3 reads CASSPNRDLTEAFF. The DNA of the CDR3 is TGTGCCAGCTCGCCGAACAGGGATCTAACTGAAGCTTTCTTT.

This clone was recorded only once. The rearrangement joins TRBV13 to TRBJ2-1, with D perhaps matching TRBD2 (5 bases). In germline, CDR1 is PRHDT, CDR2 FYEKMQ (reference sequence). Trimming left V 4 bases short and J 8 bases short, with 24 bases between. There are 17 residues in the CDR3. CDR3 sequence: CASSSTRSGDSRDEQFF. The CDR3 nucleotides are TGTGCCAGCAGCTCAACTCGGTCGGGTGATTCGAGGGATGAGCAGTTCTTC.

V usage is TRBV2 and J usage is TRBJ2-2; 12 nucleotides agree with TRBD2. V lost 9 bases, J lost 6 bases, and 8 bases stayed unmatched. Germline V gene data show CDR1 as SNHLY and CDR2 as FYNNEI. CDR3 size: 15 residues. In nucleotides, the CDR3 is TGTGCCAGAGCCCTAGCGGGGGGGCCTGCCGGGGAGCTGTTTTTT. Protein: CARALAGGPAGELFF. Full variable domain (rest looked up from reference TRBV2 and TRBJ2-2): EPEVTQTPSHQVTQMGQEVILRCVPISNHLYFYWYRQILGQKVEFLVSFYNNEISEKSEIFDDQFSVERPDGSNFTLKIRSTKLEDSAMYFCARALAGGPAGELFFGEGSRLTVL.

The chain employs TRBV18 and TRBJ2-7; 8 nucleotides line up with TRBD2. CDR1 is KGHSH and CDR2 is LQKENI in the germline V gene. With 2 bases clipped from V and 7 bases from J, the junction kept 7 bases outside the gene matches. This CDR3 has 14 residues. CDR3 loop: CASSPTAGEGEQYF. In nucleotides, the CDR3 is TGTGCCAGCTCACCAACAGCGGGAGAGGGTGAGCAGTACTTC.

CDR3 sequence: CASSLAGDGYTF. In DNA, the CDR3 is TGTGCCAGCAGCCTGGCAGGGGATGGCTACACCTTC. The chain uses TRBV5-6 and TRBJ1-2, with a weak D call TRBD1 (6 bases). CDR1 and CDR2 (germline): SGHDT, YYEEEE. The CDR3 contains 12 residues. Trimming shortened V by 4 bases and J by 6 bases, and 10 bases separated the two germline ends.

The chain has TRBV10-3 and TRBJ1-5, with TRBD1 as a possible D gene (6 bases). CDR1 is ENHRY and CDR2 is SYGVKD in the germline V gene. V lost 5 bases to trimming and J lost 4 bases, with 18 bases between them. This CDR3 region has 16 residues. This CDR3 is CAISSTGFEGNQPQHF. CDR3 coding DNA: TGTGCCATCAGTTCCACAGGGTTTGAGGGGAATCAGCCCCAGCATTTT.

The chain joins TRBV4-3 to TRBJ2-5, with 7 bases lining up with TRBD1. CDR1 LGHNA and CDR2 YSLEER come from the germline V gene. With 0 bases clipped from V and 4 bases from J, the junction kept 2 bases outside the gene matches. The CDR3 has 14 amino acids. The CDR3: CASSQETGLETQYF. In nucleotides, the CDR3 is TGCGCCAGCAGCCAAGAGACAGGGCTAGAGACCCAGTACTTC.

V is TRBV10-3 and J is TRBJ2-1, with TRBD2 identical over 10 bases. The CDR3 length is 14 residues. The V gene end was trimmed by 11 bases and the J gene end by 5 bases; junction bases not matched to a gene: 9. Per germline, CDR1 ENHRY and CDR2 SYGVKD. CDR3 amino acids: CAVSSGRTNNEQFF. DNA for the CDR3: TGTGCCGTATCTAGCGGGAGAACCAACAATGAGCAGTTCTTC.

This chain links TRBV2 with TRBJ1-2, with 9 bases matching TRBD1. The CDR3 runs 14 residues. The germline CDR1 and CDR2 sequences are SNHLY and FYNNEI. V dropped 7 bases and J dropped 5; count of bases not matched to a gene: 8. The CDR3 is CASTMGQGDYGYTF. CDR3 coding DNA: TGTGCCAGCACTATGGGACAGGGTGATTATGGCTACACCTTC. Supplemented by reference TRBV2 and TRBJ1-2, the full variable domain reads EPEVTQTPSHQVTQMGQEVILRCVPISNHLYFYWYRQILGQKVEFLVSFYNNEISEKSEIFDDQFSVERPDGSNFTLKIRSTKLEDSAMYFCASTMGQGDYGYTFGSGTRLTVV.